This T cell receptor (beta chain) was profiled in a study of graft-versus-host responses after intestinal transplantation. As concerns this clone: Its antigen is currently unknown.

Sequenced by immunoSEQ multiplex PCR; TCRdb stores in-frame clones only, minus some. The data contain 35,000 to 50,000 clones, 90% to 95% of them singletons. The germline V gene has CDR1 SEHNR and CDR2 FQNEAQ (reference sequence). The V and J ends lost 6 bases and 4 bases respectively, with 7 bases between them. The CDR3 loop spans 12 amino acids. The TCR sequence derives from a human donor who was the organ donor for an intestinal transplant. This chain connects TRBV7-9 to TRBJ1-3; the D gene is possibly TRBD1 (6 bases). The sequenced sample was unstimulated CD8+ T cells sorted from spleen or lymph node cells, obtained before transplant. The CDR3 DNA reads as TGTGCCAGCAGGGACAGAGGAAACACCATATATTTT. It yields the protein CASRDRGNTIYF.